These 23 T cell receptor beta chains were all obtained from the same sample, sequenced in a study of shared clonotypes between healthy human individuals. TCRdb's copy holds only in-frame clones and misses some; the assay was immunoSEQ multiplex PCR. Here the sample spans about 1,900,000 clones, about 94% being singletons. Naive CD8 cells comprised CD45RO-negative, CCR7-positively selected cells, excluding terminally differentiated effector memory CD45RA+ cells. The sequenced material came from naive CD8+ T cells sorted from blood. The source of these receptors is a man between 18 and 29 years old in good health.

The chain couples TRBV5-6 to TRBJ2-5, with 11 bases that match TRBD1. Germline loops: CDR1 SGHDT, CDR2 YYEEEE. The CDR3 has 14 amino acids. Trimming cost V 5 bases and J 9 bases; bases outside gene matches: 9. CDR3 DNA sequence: TGTGCCAGCAGAGGACAGGGGGCGCGGGAGCCCCAGTACTTC. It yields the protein CASRGQGAREPQYF.

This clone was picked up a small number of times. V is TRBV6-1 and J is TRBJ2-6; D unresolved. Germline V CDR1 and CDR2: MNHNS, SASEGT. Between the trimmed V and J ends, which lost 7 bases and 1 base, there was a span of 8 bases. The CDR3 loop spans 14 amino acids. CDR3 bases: TGTGCCAGCACAGGACCGTCTGGGGCCAACGTCCTGACTTTC. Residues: CASTGPSGANVLTF.

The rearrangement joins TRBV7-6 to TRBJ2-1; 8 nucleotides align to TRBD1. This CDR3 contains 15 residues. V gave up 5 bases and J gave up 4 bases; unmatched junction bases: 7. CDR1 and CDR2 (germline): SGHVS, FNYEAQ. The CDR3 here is CASSVRQGNYNEQFF. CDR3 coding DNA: TGTGCCAGCAGCGTCCGACAGGGGAATTACAATGAGCAGTTCTTC. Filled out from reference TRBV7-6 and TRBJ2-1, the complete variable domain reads GAGVSQSPRYKVTKRGQDVALRCDPISGHVSLYWYRQALGQGPEFLTYFNYEAQQDKSGLPNDRFSAERPEGSISTLTIQRTEQRDSAMYRCASSVRQGNYNEQFFGPGTRLTVL.

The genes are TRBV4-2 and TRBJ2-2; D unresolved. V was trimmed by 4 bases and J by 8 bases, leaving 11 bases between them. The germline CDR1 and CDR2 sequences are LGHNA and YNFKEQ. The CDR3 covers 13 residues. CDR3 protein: CASSLALWGELFF. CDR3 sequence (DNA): TGTGCCAGCAGCCTTGCCCTGTGGGGGGAGCTGTTTTTT.

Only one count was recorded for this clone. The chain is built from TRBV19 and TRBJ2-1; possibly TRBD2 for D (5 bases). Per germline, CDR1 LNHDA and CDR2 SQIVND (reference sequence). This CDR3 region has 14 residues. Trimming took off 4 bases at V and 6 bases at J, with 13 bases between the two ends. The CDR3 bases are TGTGCCAGTAGTACCCCAGACGGGATCAATGAGCAGTTCTTC. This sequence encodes CASSTPDGINEQFF.

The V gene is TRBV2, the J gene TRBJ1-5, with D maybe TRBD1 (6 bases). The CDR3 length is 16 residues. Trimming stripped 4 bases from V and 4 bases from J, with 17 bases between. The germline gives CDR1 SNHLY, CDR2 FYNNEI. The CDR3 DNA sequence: TGTGCCAGCAGTGGCTTTCCAGGGGACCGGAATCAGCCCCAGCATTTT. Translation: CASSGFPGDRNQPQHF.

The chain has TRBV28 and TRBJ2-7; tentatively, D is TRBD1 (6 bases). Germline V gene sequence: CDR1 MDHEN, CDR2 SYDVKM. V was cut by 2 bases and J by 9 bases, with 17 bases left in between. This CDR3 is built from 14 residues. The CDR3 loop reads CASSLGAGDHGQYF. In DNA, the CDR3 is TGTGCCAGCAGTTTAGGGGCAGGGGACCACGGGCAGTACTTC.

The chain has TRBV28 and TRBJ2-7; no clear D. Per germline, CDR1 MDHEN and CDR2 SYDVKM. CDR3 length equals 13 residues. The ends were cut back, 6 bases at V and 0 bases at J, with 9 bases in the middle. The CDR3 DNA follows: TGTGCCAGCAGCCGACAAATCTCCTACGAGCAGTACTTC. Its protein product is CASSRQISYEQYF.

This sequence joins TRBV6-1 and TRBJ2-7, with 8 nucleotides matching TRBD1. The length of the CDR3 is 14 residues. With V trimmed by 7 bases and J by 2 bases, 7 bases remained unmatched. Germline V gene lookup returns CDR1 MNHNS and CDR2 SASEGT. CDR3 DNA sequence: TGTGCCAGCACCCGGGACAGGTTTCCCTACGAGCAGTACTTC. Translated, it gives CASTRDRFPYEQYF.

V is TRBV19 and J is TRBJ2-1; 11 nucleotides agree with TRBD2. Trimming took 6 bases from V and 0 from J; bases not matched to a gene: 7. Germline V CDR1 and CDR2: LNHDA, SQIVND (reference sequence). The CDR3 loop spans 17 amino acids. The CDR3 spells CASRSSGGHSSYNEQFF. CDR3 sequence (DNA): TGTGCCAGTAGATCTAGCGGGGGGCATTCCTCCTACAATGAGCAGTTCTTC.

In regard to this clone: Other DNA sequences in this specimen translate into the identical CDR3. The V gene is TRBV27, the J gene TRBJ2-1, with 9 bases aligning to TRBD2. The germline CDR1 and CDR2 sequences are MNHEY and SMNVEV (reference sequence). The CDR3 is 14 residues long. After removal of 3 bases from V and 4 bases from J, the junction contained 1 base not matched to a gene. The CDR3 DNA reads TGTGCCAGCAGTTTGCTAGCGGGATACAATGAGCAGTTCTTC. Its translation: CASSLLAGYNEQFF.

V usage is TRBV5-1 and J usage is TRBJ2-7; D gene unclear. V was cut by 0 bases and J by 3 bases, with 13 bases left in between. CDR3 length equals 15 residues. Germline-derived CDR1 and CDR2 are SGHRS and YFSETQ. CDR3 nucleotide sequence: TGCGCCAGCAGCTTGGAAGGAAGTTCTCTCTACGAGCAGTACTTC. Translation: CASSLEGSSLYEQYF.

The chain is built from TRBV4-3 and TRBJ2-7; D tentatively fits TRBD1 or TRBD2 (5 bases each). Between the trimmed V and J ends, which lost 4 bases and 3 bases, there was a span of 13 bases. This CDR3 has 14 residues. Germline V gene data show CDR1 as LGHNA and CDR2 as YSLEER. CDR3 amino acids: CASSPASRDYEQYF. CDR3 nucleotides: TGCGCCAGCAGCCCCGCTAGCAGGGACTACGAGCAGTACTTC.

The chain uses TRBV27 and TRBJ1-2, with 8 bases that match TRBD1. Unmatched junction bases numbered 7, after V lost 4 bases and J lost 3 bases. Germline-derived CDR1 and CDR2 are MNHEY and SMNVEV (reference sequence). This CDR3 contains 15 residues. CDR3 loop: CASSSRQGWHYGYTF. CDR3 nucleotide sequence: TGTGCCAGCAGTTCACGACAGGGGTGGCACTATGGCTACACCTTC.

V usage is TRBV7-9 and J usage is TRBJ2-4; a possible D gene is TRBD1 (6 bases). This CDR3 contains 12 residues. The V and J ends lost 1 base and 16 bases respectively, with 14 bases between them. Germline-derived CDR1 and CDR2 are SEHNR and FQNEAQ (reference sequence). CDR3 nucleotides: TGTGCCAGCAGCTTAGACGGACAGCGCCTCTACTTC. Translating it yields CASSLDGQRLYF. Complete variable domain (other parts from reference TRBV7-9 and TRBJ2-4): DTGVSQNPRHKITKRGQNVTFRCDPISEHNRLYWYRQTLGQGPEFLTYFQNEAQLEKSRLLSDRFSAERPKGSFSTLEIQRTEQGDSAMYLCASSLDGQRLYFGAGTRLSVL.

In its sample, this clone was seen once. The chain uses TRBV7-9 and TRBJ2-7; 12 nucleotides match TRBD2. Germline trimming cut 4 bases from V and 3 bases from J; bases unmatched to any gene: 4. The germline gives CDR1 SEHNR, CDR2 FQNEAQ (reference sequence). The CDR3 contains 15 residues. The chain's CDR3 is CASSSTSGSFYEQYF. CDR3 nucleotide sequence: TGTGCCAGCAGCTCGACTAGCGGGAGCTTCTACGAGCAGTACTTC.

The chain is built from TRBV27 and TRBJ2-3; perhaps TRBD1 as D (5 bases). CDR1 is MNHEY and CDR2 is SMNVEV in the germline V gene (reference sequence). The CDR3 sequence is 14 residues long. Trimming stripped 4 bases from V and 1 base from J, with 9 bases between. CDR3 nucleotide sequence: TGTGCCAGCAGTTCAGGGTGGGGCACAGATACGCAGTATTTT. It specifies CASSSGWGTDTQYF.

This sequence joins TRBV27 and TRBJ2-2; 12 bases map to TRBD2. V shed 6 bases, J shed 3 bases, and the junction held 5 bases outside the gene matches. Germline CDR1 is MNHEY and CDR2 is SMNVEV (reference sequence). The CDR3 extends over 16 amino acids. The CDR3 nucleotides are TGTGCCAGCAGCTCCACTAGCGGGGGGCACACCGGGGAGCTGTTTTTT. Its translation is CASSSTSGGHTGELFF.

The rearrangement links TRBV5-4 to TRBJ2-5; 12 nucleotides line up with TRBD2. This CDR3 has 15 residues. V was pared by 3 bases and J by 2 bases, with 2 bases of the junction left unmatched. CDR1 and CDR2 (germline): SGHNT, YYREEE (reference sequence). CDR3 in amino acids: CASSSLAGGQETQYF. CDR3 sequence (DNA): TGTGCCAGCAGCTCCCTAGCGGGGGGGCAAGAGACCCAGTACTTC. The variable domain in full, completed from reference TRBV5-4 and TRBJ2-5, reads ETGVTQSPTHLIKTRGQQVTLRCSSQSGHNTVSWYQQALGQGPQFIFQYYREEENGRGNFPPRFSGLQFPNYSSELNVNALELDDSALYLCASSSLAGGQETQYFGPGTRLLVL.

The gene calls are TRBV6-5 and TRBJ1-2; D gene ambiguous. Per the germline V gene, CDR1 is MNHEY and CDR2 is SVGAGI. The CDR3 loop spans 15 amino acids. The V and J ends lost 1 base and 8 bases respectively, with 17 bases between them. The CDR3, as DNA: TGTGCCAGCAGTTACTTAAGGACCCCAGTAAAGGGCTACACCTTC. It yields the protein CASSYLRTPVKGYTF.

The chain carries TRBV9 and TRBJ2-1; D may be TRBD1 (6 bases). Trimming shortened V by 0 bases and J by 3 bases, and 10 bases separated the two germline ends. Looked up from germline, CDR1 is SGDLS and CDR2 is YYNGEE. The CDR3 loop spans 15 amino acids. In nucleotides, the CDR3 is TGTGCCAGCAGCGTAGAACAGGGTGGCTACAATGAGCAGTTCTTC. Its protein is CASSVEQGGYNEQFF. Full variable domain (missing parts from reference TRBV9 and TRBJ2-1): DSGVTQTPKHLITATGQRVTLRCSPRSGDLSVYWYQQSLDQGLQFLIQYYNGEERAKGNILERFSAQQFPDLHSELNLSSLELGDSALYFCASSVEQGGYNEQFFGPGTRLTVL.

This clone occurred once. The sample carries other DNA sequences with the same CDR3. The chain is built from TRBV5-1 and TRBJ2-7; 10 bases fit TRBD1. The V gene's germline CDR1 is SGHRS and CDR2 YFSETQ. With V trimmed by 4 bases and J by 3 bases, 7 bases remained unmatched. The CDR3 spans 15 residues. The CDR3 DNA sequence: TGCGCCAGCAGCCCGGGACAGGGGTTTAGCTACGAGCAGTACTTC. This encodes CASSPGQGFSYEQYF.

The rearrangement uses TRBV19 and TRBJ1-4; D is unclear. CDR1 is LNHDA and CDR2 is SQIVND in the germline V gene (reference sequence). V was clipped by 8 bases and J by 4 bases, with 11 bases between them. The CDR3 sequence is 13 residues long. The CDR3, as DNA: TGTGCCAGTGGGCCAGCACTTAATGAAAAACTGTTTTTT. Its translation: CASGPALNEKLFF.